The next 27 T cell receptor beta chains were all read from a single sample in a study of Ad26.COV2.S vaccination and SARS-CoV-2 variants. Indicated treatment: 15 to 20 received Ad26.COV2.S at low or high dose, single or two shots; 5 received placebo; per-sample allocation not given. Each sample was drawn 63 days after the first injection (of vaccine or placebo). Repertoires were generated with immunoSEQ multiplex PCR, while TCRdb's copy carries only in-frame clones and drops some. Here the sample spans roughly 700,000 clones, roughly 90% being singletons. The specimen comprised peripheral blood, sampled in a trial of Ad26.COV2.S vaccine versus placebo. These receptors all come from a person between 18 and 59 years old who received the Ad26.COV2.S COVID-19 vaccine or a placebo.

This clone was recorded a few times. V usage is TRBV2 and J usage is TRBJ1-6; D gene uncertain. The V end lost 6 bases, the J end lost 9 bases, and 12 bases lay between the germline ends. From germline, CDR1 is SNHLY and CDR2 FYNNEI. The CDR3 covers 13 residues. This CDR3 is CASRASGVSPLHF. CDR3 DNA sequence: TGTGCCAGCAGAGCCTCTGGGGTTTCACCCCTCCACTTT. The complete variable domain, with remaining parts taken from reference TRBV2 and TRBJ1-6, reads EPEVTQTPSHQVTQMGQEVILRCVPISNHLYFYWYRQILGQKVEFLVSFYNNEISEKSEIFDDQFSVERPDGSNFTLKIRSTKLEDSAMYFCASRASGVSPLHFGNGTRLTVT.

Details on this clone: The sample has other DNA sequences that encode this CDR3 too. This chain uses TRBV27 with TRBJ2-7; 8 bases line up with TRBD2. This CDR3 comprises 14 residues. With 3 bases clipped from V and 3 bases from J, the junction kept 4 bases outside the gene matches. The germline gives CDR1 MNHEY, CDR2 SMNVEV (reference sequence). CDR3 coding DNA: TGTGCCAGCAGTTTTTGGGCGGGGGGCTACGAGCAGTACTTC. This translates into CASSFWAGGYEQYF.

In this sample, this clone turned up once. The J gene is TRBJ2-1, the V gene TRBV3-1 (or the pseudogene TRBV3-2); D gene unclear. CDR1 is LGHDT and CDR2 is YNNKEL in the germline V gene (reference sequence). The CDR3 sequence is 15 residues long. The germline V and J ends were trimmed by 1 base and 0 bases, with 7 bases remaining between them. As DNA, the CDR3 is TGTGCCAGCAGCCAAGTCCGGAGCTCCTACAATGAGCAGTTCTTC. Protein: CASSQVRSSYNEQFF.

J is TRBJ2-7 and V is TRBV5-4; 9 positions agree with TRBD2. This CDR3 comprises 14 residues. The germline CDR1 and CDR2 sequences are SGHNT and YYREEE (reference sequence). V lost 4 bases, J lost 5 bases, and 7 bases stayed unmatched. CDR3 DNA: TGTGCCAGCAGCAGAGGTAGCGGGGGCGACGAGCAGTACTTC. Translation: CASSRGSGGDEQYF.

The genes are TRBV18 and TRBJ1-2; possible D gene TRBD1, 6 bases. The CDR3 has 14 residues. Germline loops: CDR1 KGHSH, CDR2 LQKENI. V lost 5 bases to trimming and J lost 4 bases, with 14 bases between them. The CDR3 coding sequence is TGTGCCAGCTCAGAAAGGGACACTATCTATGGCTACACCTTC. The encoded protein is CASSERDTIYGYTF. The full variable domain, in which reference TRBV18 and TRBJ1-2 provide the parts outside the CDR3, is NAGVMQNPRHLVRRRGQEARLRCSPMKGHSHVYWYRQLPEEGLKFMVYLQKENIIDESGMPKERFSAEFPKEGPSILRIQQVVRGDSAAYFCASSERDTIYGYTFGSGTRLTVV.

V usage is TRBV6-6 and J usage is TRBJ1-5; D is unclear. The germline gives CDR1 MNHNY, CDR2 SVGAGI (reference sequence). The CDR3 consists of 15 residues. The germline V and J ends were trimmed by 10 bases and 2 bases, with 18 bases remaining between them. CDR3 DNA: TGTGCCACCGTGGGCACCGGTGGCGGCAATCAGCCCCAGCATTTT. This sequence encodes CATVGTGGGNQPQHF.

This clone was seen once. This chain connects TRBV6-1 to TRBJ2-3; D ambiguous. Germline CDR1 is MNHNS and CDR2 is SASEGT. The length of the CDR3 is 14 residues. The ends were cut back, 9 bases at V and 0 bases at J, with 13 bases in the middle. CDR3 protein: CASGRGTSTDTQYF. DNA for the CDR3: TGTGCCAGTGGTCGCGGCACTAGCACAGATACGCAGTATTTT.

V and J are TRBV7-9 and TRBJ2-3; 8 bases map to TRBD1. This CDR3 is built from 12 residues. Germline V lookup: CDR1 SEHNR, CDR2 FQNEAQ (reference sequence). Unmatched junction bases numbered 7, after V lost 11 bases and J lost 6 bases. CDR3 region: CALGQVTDTQYF. CDR3 in DNA: TGTGCCCTGGGACAGGTTACCGATACGCAGTATTTT.

This clone was found a few times. This chain links TRBV3-1 (or the pseudogene TRBV3-2) with TRBJ2-1; 8 positions match TRBD2. Germline V gene sequence: CDR1 LGHDT, CDR2 YNNKEL (reference sequence). The V and J ends lost 2 bases and 0 bases, in that order; junction bases with no gene match: 9. The CDR3 runs to 18 residues. The CDR3 DNA reads as TGTGCCAGCAGCCAAAATCGGGAGGGCGGGGGCTCCTACAATGAGCAGTTCTTC. It encodes CASSQNREGGGSYNEQFF.

The rearrangement links TRBV2 to TRBJ2-2; D is ambiguous. The CDR3 is 15 amino acids. V gave up 1 base and J gave up 5 bases, with 11 bases separating them. Germline V gives CDR1 SNHLY, CDR2 FYNNEI. The CDR3 sequence: CASSEGQKLTGELFF. Here the CDR3 DNA reads TGTGCCAGCAGTGAAGGCCAGAAATTGACCGGGGAGCTGTTTTTT.

This clone was seen only once. The chain carries TRBV24-1 and TRBJ2-3; D is unresolved. The germline V gene has CDR1 KGHDR and CDR2 SFDVKD. V lost 5 bases, J lost 2 bases, and 7 bases lay in between. There are 13 residues in the CDR3. The CDR3 loop reads CATSATATDTQYF. DNA of the CDR3: TGTGCCACCAGTGCCACGGCCACAGATACGCAGTATTTT.

The rearrangement links TRBV7-2 to TRBJ2-7; D gene unclear. Trimming pared 1 base from V and 5 bases from J, leaving 6 bases between. The V gene's germline CDR1 is SGHTA and CDR2 FQGNSA. The CDR3 runs 12 residues. CDR3 bases: TGTGCCAGCAGCTTAGGGTCTGACGAGCAGTACTTC. As protein: CASSLGSDEQYF.

The J gene is TRBJ2-6, the V gene TRBV7-9; 14 nucleotides line up with TRBD2. Germline values: CDR1 SEHNR, CDR2 FQNEAQ (reference sequence). The CDR3 runs to 18 residues. The V gene end was trimmed by 4 bases and the J gene end by 4 bases; junction bases not matched to a gene: 6. The CDR3 is CASSSRTSGGLGANVLTF. CDR3 nucleotide sequence: TGTGCCAGCAGCTCCCGGACTAGCGGGGGGCTGGGGGCCAACGTCCTGACTTTC.

In DNA, the CDR3 is TGTGCCAGCAGCTTAGAAGGACTAGCTTTTGAGCAGTTCTTC. Protein product: CASSLEGLAFEQFF. The V call is TRBV7-9, the J call TRBJ2-1; 8 bases fit TRBD2. Trimming removed 1 base from V and 9 bases from J; junction bases left unmatched: 5. Per the germline V gene, CDR1 is SEHNR and CDR2 is FQNEAQ (reference sequence). This CDR3 spans 14 amino acids.

The CDR3 loop reads CASSSRLAGTYEQYF. In DNA, the CDR3 is TGTGCCAGCAGTTCCAGACTAGCGGGCACCTACGAGCAGTACTTC. The chain has TRBV6-2 or TRBV6-3 and TRBJ2-7; 10 bases are shared with TRBD2. CDR3 length: 15 residues. V dropped 4 bases and J dropped 2; count of bases not matched to a gene: 5. The germline V gene has CDR1 MNHEY and CDR2 SVGEGT.

The chain has TRBV6-4 and TRBJ2-7; maybe TRBD1 (6 bases). The CDR3 covers 15 residues. CDR1 and CDR2 from the germline V gene are MRHNA and SNTAGT. The V end lost 4 bases, the J end lost 3 bases, and 16 bases lay between the germline ends. CDR3 coding DNA: TGTGCCAGCAGTGCCCTCGACAGGAGTGACTACGAGCAGTACTTC. This codes for CASSALDRSDYEQYF.

This clone was detected once. This chain links TRBV13 with TRBJ2-7; D is possibly TRBD1 or TRBD2 (5 bases each). CDR3 length: 15 amino acids. The germline V and J ends were trimmed by 5 bases and 2 bases, with 16 bases remaining between them. CDR1 PRHDT and CDR2 FYEKMQ come from the germline V gene (reference sequence). The CDR3 nucleotides are TGTGCCAGCAGCCCACAGCCTTCGGGGCCCTACGAGCAGTACTTC. As protein: CASSPQPSGPYEQYF.

V usage is TRBV30 and J usage is TRBJ1-2; D is unresolved. CDR1 GTSNPN and CDR2 SVGIG come from the germline V gene (reference sequence). With 5 bases removed from V and 7 bases from J, the gap between germline ends came to 11 bases. The CDR3 consists of 11 residues. The CDR3 region is CAWGPLFGYTF. CDR3 DNA sequence: TGTGCCTGGGGGCCCCTGTTTGGCTACACCTTC.

The CDR3 loop is CASSRGTGWDTEAFF. As DNA, the CDR3 is TGTGCCAGCAGCCGTGGGACAGGATGGGACACTGAAGCTTTCTTT. V usage is TRBV14 and J usage is TRBJ1-1; TRBD1 matches at 8 bases. J lost 3 bases, V lost 4 bases, and 7 bases had no gene match. The CDR3 extends over 15 amino acids. Per the germline V gene, CDR1 is SGHDN and CDR2 is FVKESK.

This rearrangement joins TRBV5-5 to TRBJ2-3; TRBD1 matches at 9 bases. CDR1 is SGHKS, CDR2 YYEKEE, per germline (reference sequence). The junction had 4 bases not matched to a gene; V was cut back by 4 bases and J by 1 base. The CDR3 loop spans 15 amino acids. The CDR3 loop is CASSNWDRGTDTQYF. Here the CDR3 DNA reads TGTGCCAGCAGCAACTGGGACAGGGGCACAGATACGCAGTATTTT.

The chain couples TRBV24-1 to TRBJ2-5; D may be TRBD1 (8 bases). There are 13 residues in the CDR3. Trimming left V 12 bases short and J 4 bases short, with 17 bases between. Germline CDR1 reads KGHDR; CDR2 reads SFDVKD. CDR3 coding DNA: TGTGCCCGCAAGGACAGGGAGGGAGAGACCCAGTACTTC. As protein: CARKDREGETQYF.

V gene TRBV29-1 combines with J gene TRBJ2-5; 10 positions agree with TRBD1. J lost 3 bases, V lost 6 bases, and 4 bases had no gene match. The CDR3 extends over 13 amino acids. Germline V lookup: CDR1 SQVTM, CDR2 ANQGSEA. This CDR3 reads CSVLGTGEETQYF. In DNA, the CDR3 is TGCAGCGTACTGGGGACAGGGGAAGAGACCCAGTACTTC.

J is TRBJ1-1 and V is TRBV5-1; no firm D call. V lost 0 bases, J lost 1 base, and 7 bases lay in between. In germline, CDR1 is SGHRS, CDR2 YFSETQ. The CDR3 totals 14 residues. CDR3 sequence reads: CASSLGLQNTEAFF. The CDR3 DNA is TGCGCCAGCAGCTTGGGACTGCAGAACACTGAAGCTTTCTTT.

This sequence joins TRBV7-3 and TRBJ2-3, with TRBD2 identical over 14 bases. The CDR3 spans 16 residues. The V gene end was trimmed by 4 bases and the J gene end by 1 base; junction bases not matched to a gene: 1. The germline V gene encodes CDR1 SGHTA and CDR2 FQGTGA. The CDR3 nucleotides are TGTGCCAGCAGCTGGGGACTAGCGGGGGGCACAGATACGCAGTATTTT. As protein: CASSWGLAGGTDTQYF.

The chain joins TRBV19 to TRBJ2-7; D gene uncertain. Between the trimmed V and J ends, which lost 3 bases and 4 bases, there was a span of 10 bases. There are 13 residues in the CDR3. Germline-derived CDR1 and CDR2 are LNHDA and SQIVND (reference sequence). CDR3 sequence reads: CASSIATEYEQYF. CDR3 DNA: TGTGCCAGTAGTATCGCGACTGAATACGAGCAGTACTTC.

The rearrangement links TRBV18 to TRBJ2-3; D remains ambiguous. The germline V gene encodes CDR1 KGHSH and CDR2 LQKENI. There are 14 residues in the CDR3. The germline V and J ends were trimmed by 4 bases and 0 bases, with 8 bases remaining between them. The CDR3 DNA follows: TGTGCCAGCTCACGCGATACTAGCACAGATACGCAGTATTTT. Protein product: CASSRDTSTDTQYF.

The rearrangement uses TRBV19 and TRBJ1-3; D not resolved. The germline gives CDR1 LNHDA, CDR2 SQIVND (reference sequence). The CDR3 runs 14 residues. V lost 6 bases, J lost 0 bases, and 9 bases lay in between. CDR3 nucleotides: TGTGCCAGTAGCGGCGGGTACTCTGGAAACACCATATATTTT. It codes for CASSGGYSGNTIYF.